This TCR beta chain was recovered during a study of blood T cell repertoires in COVID-19 (dated by TCRdb to 2020 to 2021). Turning to the overall study: Samples covering the acute and convalescent phases of COVID-19 were provided by collaborators in the United States, Italy and Spain. The prospective study material was composed of cDNA or gDNA derived from T cells, B-cell-depleted T cells, or PBMCs. Deeply sampled blood TCRbeta repertoires from subjects exposed to, actively infected with, or recovered from COVID-19 were included in the dataset. The repertoires were released in a freely available public database intended as a resource for research on the immune response to SARS-CoV-2. The samples were drawn from the first 160 participants of the ongoing ImmuneRACE study and from about 1,200 subjects provided by 6 global collaborators. A de-identified subject ID, COVID-19 status, age in years and sex were almost always included in the sample metadata. Where HLA class I and class II types were available, the types were taken from metadata supplied by the sample provider, not from assay-based typing. Results the study describes overall, beyond this receptor: The amount of clinical and demographic metadata varied by source and participant and was provided uncurated.

One collaborating source in Seattle enrolled patients while the patients were actively infected and followed the patients over time throughout the course of disease. Whole blood was collected in K2EDTA tubes by collaborating institutions according to the institutions' own protocols. For TCRbeta analysis, collaborator samples were shipped as frozen whole blood, as isolated PBMCs, or as DNA extracted from either sample type. The immunoSEQ Assay, a bias-controlled multiplex PCR, was used to amplify TCRbeta CDR3 regions from genomic DNA. In the paper's pipeline: The number of nucleated cells in each sample was estimated by amplification of reference gene primers within the assay. Sequence reads were collapsed and filtered to measure the absolute abundance of every unique TCRbeta CDR3 rearrangement. For each sample, productive Simpson clonality was calculated by taking the square root of Simpson's diversity index across productive rearrangements. This immuneACCESS table, as held by TCRdb, lists in-frame sequences with V and J called but not all clones. Of the missing ones, under half trace to an unresolved V gene in checked studies; the others have no known cause. Clonal size and the V and J genes are those of that table, whereas D and trimming came from the DNA. The table for this sample lists about 180,000 clones; around 85% of them were counted only once. The biggest ten clones account for 18% of the sample.

The CDR3 goes from the cysteine to the phenylalanine over 15 residues. This entry keeps only the CDR3 DNA: 45 bases, framed from base 1. For CDR1 and CDR2, the germline V gene lists MNHEY and SVGAGI. V is pared back by 2 bases and J by 3 bases, with 13 bases lying between the germline termini. Comments on this clone: No antigen is known for it. Per-nucleotide qualities are absent, and no much larger clonotype sits a single base away.

Input material: peripheral blood. This receptor chain uses TRBV6-5 and TRBJ1-1; the D gene is perhaps TRBD1, from 5 matching bases. The origin of this receptor is a person aged 70 to 85 with COVID-19, enrolled during active disease. This receptor has the CDR3 CASSYGGFWDTEAFF. The DNA sequence is given as TGTGCCAGCAGTTACGGGGGGTTCTGGGACACTGAAGCTTTCTTT.